The sequence of this T cell receptor (beta chain) was determined in a study of T cells in Graves' hyperthyroidism and ophthalmopathy. General study findings and limits: Among clonotypes expanded in thyroid above 0.001, most were also found in blood.

From RNA transcripts, TCR beta CDR3 regions were amplified. With the HTBI primer set, the TCR CDR3 went through a first round of RT-PCR. TCRdb ran MiXCR on the multiplex PCR reads and lists one entry per CDR3 protein. In the table there are a few hundred thousand distinct CDR3 sequences, roughly 17% of which are singletons. In this sample, this clonotype turned up many times. Its antigen is unidentified. The study based diagnoses on clinical symptoms, serum thyroxine and TRAb, thyroid ultrasound and orbital computed tomography. Fresh 10 ml peripheral blood yielded PBMCs. Germline values: CDR1 DFQATT, CDR2 SNEGSKA (reference sequence). The CDR3 sequence is 16 residues long. V dropped 5 bases and J dropped 4; count of bases not matched to a gene: 10.

Sequencing was performed on blood. The sequence derives from a woman aged 45-59 years with Graves' hyperthyroidism. The chain links TRBV20-1 to TRBJ1-6, with TRBD1 identical over 8 bases. CDR3: CSAPPGTGEYNSPLHF. CDR3 bases: TGCAGTGCTCCCCCCGGGACAGGCGAATATAATTCACCCCTCCACTTT.